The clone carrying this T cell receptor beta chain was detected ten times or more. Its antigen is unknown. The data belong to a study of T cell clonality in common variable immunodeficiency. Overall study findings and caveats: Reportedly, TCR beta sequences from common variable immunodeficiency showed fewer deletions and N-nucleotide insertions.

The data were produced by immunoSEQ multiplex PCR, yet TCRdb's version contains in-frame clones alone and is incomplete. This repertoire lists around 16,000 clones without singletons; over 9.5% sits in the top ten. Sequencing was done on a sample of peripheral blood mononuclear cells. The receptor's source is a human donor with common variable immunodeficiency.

CDR3 protein: CASSLLADTGELFF. CDR3 DNA (partial): TGTGCCAGTAGTCTTCTAGCCGACACCGGGGAG. The chain joins TRBV19 to TRBJ2-2, with D tentatively TRBD2 (5 bases). Coverage ceases 3 residues before the CDR3 finishes, and the germline J gene fills in the end. Germline values: CDR1 LNHDA, CDR2 SQIVND (reference sequence). The CDR3 consists of 14 residues. Trimming removed 5 bases from V and 3 bases from J, with 10 bases in between.